This paragraph covers one TCR beta chain sequence. Its cognate antigen has yet to be identified. The record has no base qualities; no much larger clone is one base away. The data belong to a study of shared clonotypes between healthy human individuals (dated by TCRdb to the early 2020s). About the study as a whole: A few men and a couple of women, aged 18 to 49 years, made up the cohort. To increase sequencing depth and limit assay-specific biases, different laboratories used diverse techniques to prepare libraries and sequence TCR repertoires. For each donor, three plates each were used for CD4 naive and CD4 memory, two plates were used for CD8 naive, and one plate was used for CD8 memory. Per donor, leukapheresis produced somewhere between about 0.94 and 8.9 billion PBMCs. To estimate repertoire size and how much clonotypes are shared between individuals, the study performed deep sequencing of blood TCR repertoires from roughly five healthy adults.

The paper as a whole reports these results and caveats: When a few donors were compared, the shared fraction of clonotypes was about 5.4% for naive CD4, roughly 3.4% for naive CD8, more than 2% for memory CD4, and less than 0.45% for memory CD8. Only blood was sampled, and tissue TCR repertoires likely differ from those in blood. Naive subsets generally had larger estimated clonotype richness than memory subsets did. The genetic and exposure-history diversity represented was limited by the small number of donors. Even with the large sequencing depth, rarefaction of the sorted-subset datasets indicated that sequencing was incomplete. Compared with non-shared clonotypes, the clonotypes found in all four sorted-subset donors had higher generation probabilities. Pairwise subsampling led to the expectation that sequencing depth would affect the degree of clonotype sharing among donors.

Reading from cysteine to phenylalanine, the CDR3 counts 16 amino acids. The entry retains the CDR3 DNA only, 48 bases that are in frame from base 1. Here V drops 6 bases and J drops 6 bases, and the junction holds 12 bases not matched to any gene. Taken from the germline V gene, the CDR1 and CDR2 loops are MDHEN and SYDVKM. Using the deep immunoSEQ assay, TCR CDR3 regions were amplified from genomic DNA by multiplex PCR. For each cell subset, the extracted genomic DNA was distributed evenly across all wells of several immunoSEQ 96-well plates, and each plate served as one replicate. For sorted subsets, each replicate PCR was loaded with approximately 0.2 ug genomic DNA, equivalent to some 31,000 T cell genomes. The purified libraries were quantified using a Qubit 3.0 fluorometer, sized with a Bioanalyzer 2100, and then quantified again using the KAPA Library Quantification kit. A separate single-read 150-cycle Illumina NextSeq 550 flow cell was used to sequence each immunoSEQ 96-well plate. Regarding the original processing steps: Because the immunoSEQ output included only junctional sequences and no quality scores, the filtering could not be the same as the filtering used for full-length reads. Sequences were annotated with PyIR, a Python wrapper for IgBLAST v1.9, using IMGT germline references to assign V/J genes and CDR3. Reads were filtered out if the reads had weak V/J assignments (E-value above 1e-6), no CDR3, stop codons, out-of-frame junctions, or ambiguous translated residues. V3J clonotypes were defined as sequences sharing an identical inferred V gene, J gene, and CDR3 amino acid sequence. The percentage overlap between two repertoires was calculated by dividing the number of shared unique clonotypes by the size of the smaller repertoire. RTK rarefaction, the Chao1 estimator, and Recon v2.1 estimates of unobserved clonotypes were used to assess repertoire richness. Generation probabilities for all TCRbeta clonotypes obtained by the gDNA method from four donors were computed using OLGA. TCRdb obtained this table from immuneACCESS and retained in-frame rearrangements with V and J assigned. These tables miss some clones; where compared with another copy, unresolved V genes account for less than half of the shortfall, and the remainder is unexplained. Clonal size and the V and J genes are those of that table, whereas D and trimming came from the DNA. Here the sample has some 1.5 million clones; roughly 98% occur a single time. Of the sample, less than 0.55% is held by the ten largest clones.

The donors were healthy, HIV-negative adults who had no recently reported acute infections or vaccinations. Only Caucasian adults living in Nashville, Tennessee, USA were represented among the donors. CD4+ T cells were enriched by magnetic negative selection; naive cells were then positively selected on CD45RA, and the negative fraction formed the memory subset. Blood was obtained by leukapheresis, after which PBMCs were separated by Ficoll-Histopaque density gradient centrifugation and cryopreserved in liquid nitrogen vapor phase. Analytical flow cytometry was used to check the purity and quantity of every magnetically sorted T cell population. From each sorted fraction, genomic DNA was isolated and quantified by UV absorbance on a Nanodrop 2000c.

The sequenced sample was naive CD4+ T cells sorted from blood. In light of the paper, this sample's cell subset or site label describes: CD45RA+ positively selected. The sequence derives from a man in his thirties or forties in good health. The chain is assembled from TRBV28 and TRBJ2-3, and TRBD1 matches 10 of the central bases. The CDR3 here reads CASRQRQGAITDTQYF. The base sequence is TGTGCCAGCAGGCAGAGACAGGGGGCAATAACGGATACGCAGTATTTT.